This record concerns one T cell receptor beta chain sequence. This sample is part of a study of blood T cell repertoires in COVID-19. Study context: Acute-phase and convalescent COVID-19 samples originated in the United States, Italy and Spain. The cDNA or gDNA used as material had been derived from T cells, B-cell-depleted T cells, or PBMCs.

V lost 1 base to trimming and J lost 6 bases, with 16 bases between them. Germline assignment: CDR1 MNHNS and CDR2 SASEGT. This CDR3 has 16 amino acids. Study processing details: Estimation of nucleated cell counts was performed using reference gene primer amplification. TCRdb keeps only in-frame clones here, not all; method: immunoSEQ multiplex PCR. D and trimming were read from the DNA, whereas the V and J calls and clone size are those reported in that table. Among 40,000 to 50,000 clones listed, around 86% were seen once. The chain carries TRBV6-1 and TRBJ1-5; maybe TRBD1 (6 bases). The sample consisted of peripheral blood. This receptor was identified in a woman aged 80 or over with COVID-19, enrolled during active disease. The CDR3 sequence is CASSEGWGGLGQPQHF. In nucleotides, the CDR3 is TGTGCCAGCAGTGAAGGATGGGGGGGCTTGGGTCAGCCCCAGCATTTT.